This T cell receptor (beta chain) derives from a study of blood T cells in healthy people across ages. Through a sample-barcoded 5' primer and a J-beta primer mix, a second PCR was run for roughly 6 to 11 cycles. TCRdb analysed the 5' RACE reads with MiXCR anew, one entry per CDR3 protein. This table has around 900,000 distinct CDR3 sequences, 29% appearing once. Only one count was recorded for this clonotype. The sequence derives from a woman of 80 years or more in good health. Sequenced material: blood.

CDR3 sequence: CASSSTGAAGGIQYF. CDR3 nucleotide sequence: TGTGCCAGCAGCTCGACAGGGGCCGCCGGTGGGATTCAGTACTTC. This chain connects TRBV7-9 to TRBJ2-4; TRBD1 matches 8 bases. CDR1 is SEHNR, CDR2 FQNEAQ, per germline (reference sequence). The CDR3 is made up of 15 amino acids. V lost 4 bases and J lost 10; bases outside the gene matches: 12.